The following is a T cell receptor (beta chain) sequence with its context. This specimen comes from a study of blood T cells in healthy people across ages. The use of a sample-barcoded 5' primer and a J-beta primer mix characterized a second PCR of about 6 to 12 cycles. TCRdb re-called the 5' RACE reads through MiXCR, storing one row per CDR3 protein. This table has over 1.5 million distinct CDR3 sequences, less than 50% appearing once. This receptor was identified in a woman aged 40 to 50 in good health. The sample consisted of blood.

In DNA form, the CDR3 reads TGTGCCAGCAGCAAAGACAATCAGCCCCAGCATTTT. Translating gives CASSKDNQPQHF. This chain joins TRBV7-9 and TRBJ1-5; no reliable D call. The CDR3 has 12 amino acids. CDR1 is SEHNR, CDR2 FQNEAQ, per germline (reference sequence). Trimming removed 5 bases from V and 3 bases from J, with 5 bases in between.